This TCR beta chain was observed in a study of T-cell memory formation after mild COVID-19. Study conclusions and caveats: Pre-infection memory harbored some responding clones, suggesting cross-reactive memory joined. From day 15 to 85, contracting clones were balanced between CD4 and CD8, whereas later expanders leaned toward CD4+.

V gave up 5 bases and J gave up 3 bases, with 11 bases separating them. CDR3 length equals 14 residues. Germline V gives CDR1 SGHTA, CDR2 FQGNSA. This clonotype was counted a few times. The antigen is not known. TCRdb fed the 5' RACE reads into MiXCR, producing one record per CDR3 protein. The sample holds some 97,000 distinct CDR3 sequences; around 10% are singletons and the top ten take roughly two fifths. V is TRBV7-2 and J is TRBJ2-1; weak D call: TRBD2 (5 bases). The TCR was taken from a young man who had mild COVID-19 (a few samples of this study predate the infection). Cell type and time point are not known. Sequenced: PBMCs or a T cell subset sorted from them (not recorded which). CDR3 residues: CASSEGLVYNEQFF. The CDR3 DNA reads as TGTGCCAGCAGCGAAGGACTCGTCTACAATGAGCAGTTCTTC.